The next 21 T cell receptor beta chains were all read from a single sample in a study of shared clonotypes between healthy human individuals. Method: immunoSEQ multiplex PCR; TCRdb's copy keeps in-frame clones and lacks some. The sample contains about 1 million clones, approximately 70% of which appear only once. The material sequenced was memory CD4+ T cells sorted from blood. Subset described: CD45RA-negative fraction. The receptors stem from a man in his late teens or twenties in good health.

The chain recombines TRBV6-5 with TRBJ2-2; 9 bases are a match to TRBD1. The CDR3 is made up of 14 amino acids. Trimming at V came to 6 bases and at J to 4 bases, leaving 3 bases not matched to a gene. Germline assignment: CDR1 MNHEY and CDR2 SVGAGI. CDR3 bases: TGTGCCAGCAGGGGGACAGGGACCACCGGGGAGCTGTTTTTT. Amino acids: CASRGTGTTGELFF.

The table lists this clone with many counts. This sequence joins TRBV5-6 and TRBJ2-7; 13 nucleotides agree with TRBD2. CDR1 SGHDT and CDR2 YYEEEE come from the germline V gene. The V gene end was trimmed by 4 bases and the J gene end by 6 bases; junction bases not matched to a gene: 7. The CDR3 spans 15 residues. As DNA, the CDR3 is TGTGCCAGCAGCATCCGGACTAGCGGGAGTGGCGAGCAGTACTTC. Translated, it gives CASSIRTSGSGEQYF.

This chain joins TRBV6-1 and TRBJ2-7, with D possibly called TRBD1 or TRBD2 (5 bases each). Per the germline V gene, CDR1 is MNHNS and CDR2 is SASEGT. The CDR3 has 12 amino acids. V was cut by 10 bases and J by 0 bases, with 10 bases left in between. The CDR3 bases are TGTGCCATCAGGGACCGCTCCTACGAGCAGTACTTC. Protein sequence: CAIRDRSYEQYF.

This chain joins TRBV2 and TRBJ2-1, with D possibly TRBD2 on 5 matching bases. The V and J ends lost 10 bases and 8 bases respectively, with 21 bases between them. This CDR3 comprises 14 residues. Per germline, CDR1 SNHLY and CDR2 FYNNEI. The DNA of the CDR3 is TGTGCCACCCTCTTGGACTTTCTAGGCGATGAGCAGTTCTTC. Its protein is CATLLDFLGDEQFF.

The CDR3 sequence: CASSVAVAGSGADTQYF. The CDR3 DNA reads as TGTGCCAGCAGCGTAGCGGTAGCGGGTTCCGGTGCAGATACGCAGTATTTT. The gene calls are TRBV9 and TRBJ2-3; 7 positions agree with TRBD2. CDR1 and CDR2 (germline): SGDLS, YYNGEE. The CDR3 spans 17 residues. V lost 0 bases, J lost 4 bases, and 11 bases stayed unmatched.

In this sample, this clone turned up many times. This sequence joins TRBV4-1 and TRBJ2-5; D might be TRBD1 (6 bases). Germline assignment: CDR1 MGHRA and CDR2 YSYEKL. This CDR3 comprises 15 residues. V was trimmed by 4 bases and J by 2 bases, leaving 14 bases between them. DNA of the CDR3: TGCGCCAGCAGCCCTCACACTAGGGGGCAAGAGACCCAGTACTTC. Amino acids: CASSPHTRGQETQYF.

In its sample, this clone was seen a few times. The chain joins TRBV9 to TRBJ2-7; D remains ambiguous. In germline, CDR1 is SGDLS, CDR2 YYNGEE. Trimming took off 6 bases at V and 1 base at J, with 8 bases between the two ends. The CDR3 totals 12 residues. The CDR3 coding sequence is TGTGCCAGCATGCGCTGTTCCTACGAGCAGTACTTC. Amino acids: CASMRCSYEQYF.

The chain recombines TRBV5-4 with TRBJ2-5; 9 nucleotides line up with TRBD1. V gave up 4 bases and J gave up 1 base; unmatched junction bases: 5. Per germline, CDR1 SGHNT and CDR2 YYREEE (reference sequence). This CDR3 is 15 amino acids long. CDR3 in amino acids: CASSQGDRAQETQYF. CDR3 in DNA: TGTGCCAGCAGCCAAGGGGACAGGGCCCAAGAGACCCAGTACTTC.

The rearrangement joins TRBV25-1 to TRBJ2-5; TRBD1 matches at 7 bases. With V trimmed by 3 bases and J by 5 bases, 6 bases remained unmatched. The CDR3 loop spans 14 amino acids. Per germline, CDR1 MGHDK and CDR2 SYGVNS. The CDR3 nucleotides are TGTGCCAGCAGTGATCACAGGGGCAGGGAGACCCAGTACTTC. Protein sequence: CASSDHRGRETQYF.

CDR3 sequence reads: CASSLRPGWETQYF. The CDR3 DNA reads TGTGCCAGCAGCTTGCGGCCGGGGTGGGAGACCCAGTACTTC. The chain recombines TRBV5-8 with TRBJ2-5; TRBD2 might be the D (5 bases). Germline V lookup: CDR1 SGHTS, CDR2 YDEGEE. Trimming removed 1 base from V and 5 bases from J, with 12 bases in between. The CDR3 loop spans 14 amino acids. The full variable domain, completed using reference TRBV5-8 and TRBJ2-5, is EAGVTQSPTHLIKTRGQQATLRCSPISGHTSVYWYQQALGLGLQFLLWYDEGEERNRGNFPPRFSGRQFPNYSSELNVNALELEDSALYLCASSLRPGWETQYFGPGTRLLVL.

The chain has TRBV4-3 and TRBJ1-6; D is unresolved. This CDR3 region has 14 residues. V lost 0 bases, J lost 6 bases, and 6 bases lay in between. The germline V gene encodes CDR1 LGHNA and CDR2 YSLEER. Here the CDR3 reads CASSQEVGNSPLHF. The DNA for the CDR3 is TGCGCCAGCAGCCAAGAAGTGGGTAATTCACCCCTCCACTTT.

The rearrangement joins TRBV5-1 to TRBJ2-1; 7 nucleotides agree with TRBD2. The CDR3 totals 15 residues. In germline, CDR1 is SGHRS, CDR2 YFSETQ. J lost 0 bases, V lost 2 bases, and 2 bases had no gene match. The CDR3 DNA reads TGCGCCAGCAGCTTCGCGGGAGTCTCCTACAATGAGCAGTTCTTC. It specifies CASSFAGVSYNEQFF.

In its sample, this clone was seen once. The genes are TRBV10-3 and TRBJ1-3; a weak D match, TRBD1 (5 bases). There are 16 residues in the CDR3. Trimming left V 3 bases short and J 0 bases short, with 12 bases between. Germline-derived CDR1 and CDR2 are ENHRY and SYGVKD. CDR3 bases: TGTGCCATCAGTGACCTGGGGGACCACTCTGGAAACACCATATATTTT. This codes for CAISDLGDHSGNTIYF.

In DNA, the CDR3 is TGCGCCAGCAGCTTGGCCGGGGTCTCTGGAAACACCATATATTTT. Amino acid sequence: CASSLAGVSGNTIYF. The J gene is TRBJ1-3, the V gene TRBV5-1; D is unresolved. Germline loops: CDR1 SGHRS, CDR2 YFSETQ. There are 15 residues in the CDR3. V was pared by 0 bases and J by 0 bases, with 7 bases between.

As concerns this clone: A far larger clone is just one base off, so this is likely a read error. At the DNA level, this CDR3 is encoded by other sequences in the same sample as well. The chain joins TRBV2 to TRBJ2-5; 8 bases map to TRBD1. The CDR3 runs to 15 residues. The germline V gene has CDR1 SNHLY and CDR2 FYNNEI. DNA for the CDR3: TGTGCCAGCAGCCGGGACAGGAGCCTTCAAGAGACCCAATACTTC. Translated, it gives CASSRDRSLQETQYF.

This clone was found a few times. The rearrangement joins TRBV5-6 to TRBJ2-3, with D possibly TRBD1 on 6 matching bases. The V end lost 3 bases, the J end lost 0 bases, and 23 bases lay between the germline ends. The germline CDR1 and CDR2 sequences are SGHDT and YYEEEE. The CDR3 runs 19 residues. CDR3 amino acids: CASSSYGQRWGRSTDTQYF. DNA of the CDR3: TGTGCCAGCAGCTCTTATGGACAGCGGTGGGGGCGGAGCACAGATACGCAGTATTTT.

This clone was seen a few times. The CDR3 DNA is TGTGCCAGCAGCCCCCGATCCGAGCAGTACTTC. As protein: CASSPRSEQYF. The chain couples TRBV2 to TRBJ2-7; D not resolved. CDR1 is SNHLY, CDR2 FYNNEI, per germline. The CDR3 spans 11 residues. V was clipped by 6 bases and J by 6 bases, with 9 bases between them.

This chain uses TRBV10-3 with TRBJ2-5; 14 nucleotides line up with TRBD2. Germline V gene data show CDR1 as ENHRY and CDR2 as SYGVKD. V lost 2 bases, J lost 4 bases, and 12 bases stayed unmatched. The CDR3 has 19 amino acids. CDR3 DNA: TGTGCCATCAGTGAGCCCGGGACTAGCGGGAGCCCGGGGGGAGAGACCCAGTACTTC. Translation gives CAISEPGTSGSPGGETQYF.

With regard to this clone: Other DNA sequences in this specimen translate into the identical CDR3. The chain carries TRBV4-3 and TRBJ1-4; TRBD1 is a possible D gene (5 bases). With 0 bases removed from V and 6 bases from J, the gap between germline ends came to 14 bases. CDR1 LGHNA and CDR2 YSLEER come from the germline V gene. The CDR3 covers 16 residues. This CDR3 is CASSQDRGGAYEKLFF. The CDR3 nucleotides read TGCGCCAGCAGCCAAGATCGGGGCGGAGCCTATGAAAAACTGTTTTTT.

The sample holds one count of this clone. The chain couples TRBV27 to TRBJ1-3; tentative D call: TRBD1 (6 bases). Germline CDR1 MNHEY, CDR2 SMNVEV (reference sequence). The V gene lost 3 bases and the J gene lost 4 bases, with 13 bases spanning the gap. The CDR3 has 15 residues. The CDR3 spells CASSFGGAGGNTIYF. CDR3 coding DNA: TGTGCCAGCAGTTTTGGGGGGGCCGGGGGAAACACCATATATTTT.

V and J are TRBV2 and TRBJ2-4; 12 bases align to TRBD2. V lost 6 bases to trimming and J lost 9 bases; unmatched junction nucleotides: 9. CDR1 and CDR2 (germline): SNHLY, FYNNEI. This CDR3 region has 15 residues. CDR3 bases: TGTGCCAGCAGGGATACTAGCGGGGGGAGAGGCATTCAGTACTTC. Translation: CASRDTSGGRGIQYF.